This T cell receptor beta chain was obtained from a study of blood T cell repertoires in COVID-19 (dated by TCRdb to between 2020 and 2021). Study-wide context: Samples from collaborators originated in the United States, Italy and Spain and spanned both the acute and convalescent phases of COVID-19. The material from the prospective study consisted of cDNA or gDNA derived from T cells, B-cell-depleted T cells, or PBMCs. Deeply sampled blood TCRbeta repertoires from subjects exposed to, actively infected with, or recovered from COVID-19 were included in the dataset. The repertoires were released in a freely available public database intended as a resource for research on the immune response to SARS-CoV-2. Samples came from the ongoing ImmuneRACE study (first 160 participants) plus 1,254 subjects from 6 global collaborators. Nearly every sample came with metadata listing a de-identified subject ID, COVID-19 status, age in years and sex. Where available, HLA class I and class II types were obtained from metadata supplied by the sample provider rather than from assay-based typing.

TCRbeta CDR3 regions were amplified from genomic DNA using the immunoSEQ Assay, a bias-controlled multiplex PCR. Regarding the original processing steps: Nucleated cell counts per sample were estimated from amplification of reference gene primers within the assay. Sequence reads were collapsed and filtered to measure the absolute abundance of every unique TCRbeta CDR3 rearrangement. For each sample, productive Simpson clonality was calculated as the square root of Simpson's diversity index over productive rearrangements. Not all clones reach the TCRdb copy of this immuneACCESS table, which keeps in-frame sequences only. Checked studies attribute under half of the gap to unresolved V genes and leave the rest unexplained. V and J calls plus clone size are reproduced from that table; the DNA served to infer D and trimming. This sample holds fewer than 110,000 clones; approximately 91% were observed only once. Together, the top ten hold around a sixth of the sample.

General findings and caveats noted by the study authors: How much clinical and demographic metadata was included differed by source and by participant, and the metadata was provided uncurated.

The V and J ends are trimmed by 0 bases and 3 bases, leaving 17 bases between them. The CDR3 runs 17 amino acids, cysteine and phenylalanine included. The DNA shown is the 51-base CDR3, in frame from base 1. The germline V gene supplies CDR1 SGHRS and CDR2 YFSETQ. As to this clone: Its target antigen remains unknown. Per-base quality was not reported, and no clone a single base away is much larger than it.

Each collaborating institution followed its own protocols to collect whole blood in K2EDTA tubes. For TCRbeta analysis, collaborators shipped samples in one of three forms: frozen whole blood, isolated PBMCs, or DNA extracted from either of those sample types. The specimen was peripheral blood. The chain uses TRBV5-1 and TRBJ2-3; TRBD2 is possibly the D segment (5 matching bases). This sequence originates from a man aged 45-60 years with acute or convalescent COVID-19. The CDR3 reads as follows: CASSLGPPDGGTDTQYF. In nucleotides, the sequence is TGCGCCAGCAGCTTGGGTCCCCCGGACGGAGGAACAGATACGCAGTATTTT.